One sample yielded the 9 T cell receptor beta chains listed below, sequenced in a study of cytomegalovirus exposure and HLA in healthy donors. The table came from immunoSEQ multiplex PCR; TCRdb's copy has only in-frame clones and leaves some out. Of approximately 190,000 clones listed, roughly 80% were seen once; the top ten hold less than 8.5%. The specimen was PBMCs. These TCRs come from a man between 18 and 35 years old in good health and CMV-seropositive.

The chain links TRBV5-8 to TRBJ2-7, with 8 bases that match TRBD2. The trim removed 7 bases at V and 4 bases at J, leaving 7 bases unmatched. In germline, CDR1 is SGHTS, CDR2 YDEGEE. The CDR3 covers 13 residues. CDR3 in amino acids: CASLPAGVYEQYF. CDR3 DNA: TGTGCCAGCCTACCAGCGGGAGTGTACGAGCAGTACTTC.

Ten or more counts support this clone. The chain recombines TRBV4-2 with TRBJ1-4, with TRBD1 identical over 12 bases. Looked up from germline, CDR1 is LGHNA and CDR2 is YNFKEQ. The J segment lost 7 bases and the V segment lost 1 base, leaving 7 bases of the junction unmatched. The CDR3 consists of 17 residues. The CDR3 DNA is TGTGCCAGCAGCCAAGTAGGGGACAGGGGGCAGGTTGAAAAACTGTTTTTT. As protein: CASSQVGDRGQVEKLFF.

The rearrangement joins TRBV28 to TRBJ2-5; D call uncertain. V lost 7 bases, J lost 4 bases, and 13 bases lay in between. In germline, CDR1 is MDHEN, CDR2 SYDVKM. The CDR3 covers 13 residues. The CDR3 DNA reads TGTGCCAGCACCTTGGGTGGAGCAGAGACCCAGTACTTC. Translation gives CASTLGGAETQYF.

The chain is built from TRBV28 and TRBJ2-7; TRBD2 matches 7 bases. The V gene's germline CDR1 is MDHEN and CDR2 SYDVKM. This CDR3 comprises 16 residues. V trimming: 5 bases; J trimming: 7 bases; junction bases outside the gene matches: 17. CDR3 DNA: TGTGCCAGCAGTCTCCTAACCGGGACTACCGGCGGGGAGCAGTACTTC. Translating it yields CASSLLTGTTGGEQYF.

The rearrangement joins TRBV30 to TRBJ2-1; 8 nucleotides line up with TRBD2. The CDR3 length is 16 residues. Unmatched junction bases numbered 15, after V lost 2 bases and J lost 9 bases. From germline, CDR1 is GTSNPN and CDR2 SVGIG (reference sequence). This CDR3 reads CAWSPILAEVLGEQFF. DNA of the CDR3: TGTGCCTGGAGTCCGATACTAGCGGAGGTCTTGGGTGAGCAGTTCTTC. Variable domain in full (rest from reference TRBV30 and TRBJ2-1): SQTIHQWPATLVQPVGSPLSLECTVEGTSNPNLYWYRQAAGRGLQLLFYSVGIGQISSEVPQNLSASRPQDRQFILSSKKLLLSDSGFYLCAWSPILAEVLGEQFFGPGTRLTVL.

The chain carries TRBV27 and TRBJ2-3; a possible D gene is TRBD1 (7 bases). Between the trimmed V and J ends, which lost 5 bases and 3 bases, there was a span of 12 bases. This CDR3 is 14 amino acids long. Per the germline V gene, CDR1 is MNHEY and CDR2 is SMNVEV (reference sequence). The CDR3 nucleotides read TGTGCCAGCAGTCCGGCAGGGGGGACAGATACGCAGTATTTT. Amino acids: CASSPAGGTDTQYF.

The count of this clone is one. The genes are TRBV4-3 and TRBJ2-5, with D hard to call. Germline V CDR1 and CDR2: LGHNA, YSLEER. V lost 0 bases and J 5 bases, leaving 4 bases between the germline ends. This CDR3 is 12 amino acids long. CDR3 protein: CASSQDEETQYF. The CDR3 nucleotides read TGCGCCAGCAGCCAAGACGAGGAGACCCAGTACTTC.

This chain uses TRBV6-4 with TRBJ1-4; D is possibly TRBD1 (5 bases). V was shortened by 0 bases and J by 5 bases, with 10 bases between the two germline ends. Looked up from germline, CDR1 is MRHNA and CDR2 is SNTAGT. The CDR3 is 15 residues long. The CDR3: CASSDSAGMNEKLFF. The DNA of the CDR3 is TGTGCCAGCAGTGACTCGGCAGGGATGAATGAAAAACTGTTTTTT.

The genes are TRBV30 and TRBJ1-2, with D unclear. The ends were cut back, 6 bases at V and 11 bases at J, with 13 bases in the middle. Germline values: CDR1 GTSNPN, CDR2 SVGIG (reference sequence). The CDR3 totals 10 residues. DNA for the CDR3: TGTGCCTGTCCAGATATTCAATACACCTTC. It encodes CACPDIQYTF.